This TCR beta chain was captured in a study of control samples from healthy donors and cancer patients. Trimming shortened V by 4 bases and J by 6 bases, and 9 bases separated the two germline ends. Germline V gene sequence: CDR1 SNHLY, CDR2 FYNNEI. The CDR3 contains 13 residues. The assay was immunoSEQ multiplex PCR, and TCRdb's table has in-frame clones only and misses some. In the table there are under 450,000 clones, 75% to 95% of which are singletons. The sequenced sample consisted of PBMCs. The V gene is TRBV2, the J gene TRBJ2-2; no definite D call. This clonotype was sampled from a man aged 35 to 55 with head and neck cancer. CDR3 protein: CASSVTPAGELFF. DNA of the CDR3: TGTGCCAGCAGTGTCACCCCTGCCGGGGAGCTGTTTTTT.